Described below is a single TCR beta chain sequence and its context. An end of the junction differs from the germline gene, which may be a read error. The data are from a study of tumor and adjacent non-tumor tissue in lung cancer. RNA was extracted from bulk tissue without any cell sorting. The normal lung tissue was taken more than 3 cm from the tumor edge. Three rounds of nested PCR, following a modified ARM-PCR protocol, produced the TCRbeta library. TCRdb used MiXCR to reprocess the multiplex PCR reads, holding one entry per CDR3 protein. The sample lists 50,000 or so distinct CDR3 sequences; 70% to 80% were seen once. CDR1 and CDR2 from the germline V gene are SGHRS and YFSETQ. This CDR3 has 16 residues.

The chain has TRBV5-1 and TRBJ2-5, with 9 bases aligning to TRBD1. The TCR comes from a woman aged 55-70 years with non-small cell lung cancer. Material for sequencing was distant non-tumor lung tissue. The CDR3 loop is CANSPTPGDRVETQYF. The CDR3 DNA reads as TGCGCCAACAGCCCTACGCCGGGGGACAGGGTTGAGACCCAGTACTTC.